The present T cell receptor beta chain was sequenced within a study of T-cell memory formation after mild COVID-19. Study results and caveats: Some SARS-CoV-2-responding clones were already detected in memory before infection. The authors did not confirm SARS-CoV-2 specificity of second-wave clones peaking day 37. From day 15 to 85, contracting clones were balanced between CD4 and CD8, whereas later expanders leaned toward CD4+.

Via MiXCR, TCRdb re-called the 5' RACE reads, giving one row per CDR3 protein. The sample consists of approximately 250,000 distinct CDR3 sequences, 16% of them appearing once. Comments on this clonotype: Its antigen is not identified.

The CDR3 consists of 15 residues. The V and J ends lost 4 bases and 2 bases respectively, with 11 bases between them. The V gene's germline CDR1 is LGHNA and CDR2 YSLEER. The sequence derives from a man aged 18-30 years who had mild COVID-19 (a few samples of this study predate the infection). Cell type and time point are not known. Source material: PBMCs or a T cell subset sorted from them (not recorded which). This chain joins TRBV4-3 and TRBJ2-2; D gene ambiguous. The CDR3 loop is CASSRRKHNTGELFF. The DNA of the CDR3 is TGCGCCAGCAGCCGCAGAAAGCACAACACCGGGGAGCTGTTTTTT.